The 31 T cell receptor beta chains below come from one sample, sequenced in a study of blood T cell repertoires in COVID-19. The protocol was immunoSEQ multiplex PCR, while the TCRdb copy is restricted to in-frame clones and leaves out a portion. The data hold under 150,000 clones, with 84% observed a single time. Sample: peripheral blood. The receptors stem from a human donor in a cohort sampled during active COVID-19.

The DNA for the CDR3 is TGTGCCAGTAGCCGAATACAGGGGGACCAAAACATTCAGTACTTC. Translated, it gives CASSRIQGDQNIQYF. V is TRBV19 and J is TRBJ2-4; TRBD1 matches at 8 bases. J gave up 5 bases and V 6 bases, and 9 bases lay outside the gene matches. Germline assignment: CDR1 LNHDA and CDR2 SQIVND (reference sequence). CDR3 length: 15 residues. The full variable domain, rest sourced from reference TRBV19 and TRBJ2-4, is DGGITQSPKYLFRKEGQNVTLSCEQNLNHDAMYWYRQDPGQGLRLIYYSQIVNDFQKGDIAEGYSVSREKKESFPLTVTSAQKNPTAFYLCASSRIQGDQNIQYFGAGTRLSVL.

The chain links TRBV28 to TRBJ1-1; 7 bases agree with TRBD1. The trim removed 2 bases at V and 1 base at J, leaving 7 bases unmatched. This CDR3 has 16 residues. Germline CDR1 MDHEN, CDR2 SYDVKM. The DNA of the CDR3 is TGTGCCAGCAGTTTAGTAGGGGGACAGTCGAACACTGAAGCTTTCTTT. This codes for CASSLVGGQSNTEAFF.

A single count supports this clone. The rearrangement uses TRBV5-6 and TRBJ1-5; D perhaps matches TRBD1 (6 bases). Trimming cost V 0 bases and J 9 bases, with 10 bases left between them. CDR3 length: 13 amino acids. Germline V gene data show CDR1 as SGHDT and CDR2 as YYEEEE. The DNA for the CDR3 is TGTGCCAGCAGCTTGGAACAGGGTGGGCCCCAGCATTTT. It yields the protein CASSLEQGGPQHF.

V usage is TRBV7-8 and J usage is TRBJ1-4; 8 nucleotides align to TRBD1. Unmatched junction bases numbered 11, after V lost 4 bases and J lost 7 bases. The germline gives CDR1 SGHVS, CDR2 FQNEAQ. CDR3 length equals 16 residues. The CDR3: CASSSPRTGWSEKLFF. Here the CDR3 DNA reads TGTGCCAGCAGCTCGCCACGGACAGGGTGGAGTGAAAAACTGTTTTTT.

The chain uses TRBV3-1 (or the pseudogene TRBV3-2) and TRBJ2-7, with D perhaps TRBD2 (6 bases). This CDR3 is built from 14 residues. The V gene's germline CDR1 is LGHDT and CDR2 YNNKEL (reference sequence). V dropped 3 bases and J dropped 4 bases, with 13 bases sitting between them. For the CDR3, the DNA is TGTGCCAGCAGCCAGTCGGGACTTTTATACGAGCAGTACTTC. It translates to CASSQSGLLYEQYF.

This clone was observed many times. The chain is built from TRBV6-2 or TRBV6-3 and TRBJ1-5; possible D gene TRBD1, 6 bases. CDR1 MNHEY and CDR2 SVGEGT come from the germline V gene. Trimming pared 6 bases from V and 4 bases from J, leaving 19 bases between. The CDR3 contains 16 residues. CDR3: CASSPGRGTNNQPQHF. CDR3 nucleotide sequence: TGTGCCAGCAGCCCTGGGCGGGGGACAAATAATCAGCCCCAGCATTTT.

The V call is TRBV7-2, the J call TRBJ1-1; 10 nucleotides line up with TRBD1. CDR1 is SGHTA, CDR2 FQGNSA, per germline. The trim removed 4 bases at V and 4 bases at J, leaving 3 bases unmatched. This CDR3 spans 14 amino acids. The CDR3 sequence: CASSSWTGGTEAFF. The CDR3 DNA reads TGTGCCAGCAGCTCCTGGACAGGGGGCACTGAAGCTTTCTTT.

The CDR3 is CASSSVREAKNIQYF. The CDR3 DNA reads TGTGCCAGCAGTTCGGTCAGGGAAGCCAAAAACATTCAGTACTTC. The chain has TRBV28 and TRBJ2-4, with a possible D match to TRBD1 (5 bases). The CDR3 covers 15 residues. V shed 4 bases and J shed 0 bases, with 10 bases lying between them. Germline-derived CDR1 and CDR2 are MDHEN and SYDVKM.

V gene TRBV3-1 (or the pseudogene TRBV3-2) combines with J gene TRBJ1-2, with TRBD1 as a possible D gene (6 bases). Between the trimmed V and J ends, which lost 4 bases and 3 bases, there was a span of 18 bases. The CDR3 is 16 residues long. CDR1 and CDR2 from the germline V gene are LGHDT and YNNKEL (reference sequence). The CDR3 loop is CASSPGHQNTYYGYTF. CDR3 DNA sequence: TGTGCCAGCAGCCCGGGACACCAGAACACCTACTATGGCTACACCTTC.

The rearrangement links TRBV7-9 to TRBJ1-2, with 8 positions matching TRBD1. CDR3 length equals 15 residues. V was clipped by 4 bases and J by 7 bases; unmatched bases: 11. Per germline, CDR1 SEHNR and CDR2 FQNEAQ (reference sequence). The CDR3: CASSSSRDRFGGYTF. CDR3 coding DNA: TGTGCCAGCAGCTCGTCCCGGGACAGGTTTGGTGGCTACACCTTC.

V usage is TRBV5-1 and J usage is TRBJ1-6; 7 bases align to TRBD1. Germline loops: CDR1 SGHRS, CDR2 YFSETQ. The CDR3 has 16 amino acids. With 4 bases clipped from V and 0 bases from J, the junction kept 4 bases outside the gene matches. Here the CDR3 reads CASSRDSSSYNSPLHF. Written as DNA, the CDR3 is TGCGCCAGCAGCAGGGACAGCAGCTCCTATAATTCACCCCTCCACTTT.

This clone has just one count. This sequence joins TRBV5-6 and TRBJ2-7, with 10 bases identical to TRBD1. The germline V gene has CDR1 SGHDT and CDR2 YYEEEE. The CDR3 length is 13 residues. The V and J ends lost 4 bases and 7 bases, in that order; junction bases with no gene match: 5. The DNA of the CDR3 is TGTGCCAGCAGCCGGGACAGGGGTTTTGAGCAGTACTTC. Encoded protein: CASSRDRGFEQYF. Together with reference TRBV5-6 and TRBJ2-7, the CDR3 gives the full variable domain: DAGVTQSPTHLIKTRGQQVTLRCSPKSGHDTVSWYQQALGQGPQFIFQYYEEEERQRGNFPDRFSGHQFPNYSSELNVNALLLGDSALYLCASSRDRGFEQYFGPGTRLTVT.

The chain joins TRBV24-1 to TRBJ2-1; a weak D match, TRBD1 (6 bases). V lost 4 bases, J lost 8 bases, and 20 bases lay in between. The CDR3 spans 16 residues. CDR1 KGHDR and CDR2 SFDVKD come from the germline V gene. The CDR3, as DNA: TGTGCCACCAGTGACTCGGCCGGGACATCGATCGATGAGCAGTTCTTC. It is translated as CATSDSAGTSIDEQFF.

A note on this clone: The junction departs from germline at one end; a sequencing error may be responsible. CDR3 nucleotide sequence: TGTGCTAGCAGCTTAGCGGGGACAGGGCAATACGAGCAGTACTTC. Encoded protein: CASSLAGTGQYEQYF. This rearrangement joins TRBV7-7 to TRBJ2-7, with D possibly matching TRBD1 (9 bases). The length of the CDR3 is 15 residues. Germline V gene data show CDR1 as SSHAT and CDR2 as FNYEAQ (reference sequence).

A single count supports this clone. V gene TRBV6-5 combines with J gene TRBJ1-3; D remains unclear. V was trimmed by 7 bases and J by 3 bases, leaving 16 bases between them. The germline CDR1 and CDR2 sequences are MNHEY and SVGAGI. The CDR3 covers 15 residues. For the CDR3, the DNA is TGTGCCAGCATGGAGGGAGGGAAGGGTGGAAACACCATATATTTT. Translating it yields CASMEGGKGGNTIYF.

The V gene is TRBV7-9, the J gene TRBJ2-4, with TRBD2 as a possible D gene (5 bases). V lost 2 bases, J lost 7 bases, and 6 bases lay in between. This CDR3 has 12 residues. CDR1 is SEHNR, CDR2 FQNEAQ, per germline (reference sequence). The CDR3 here is CASSLTGNIQYF. The CDR3 DNA sequence: TGTGCCAGCAGCTTAACGGGGAACATTCAGTACTTC.

The CDR3 DNA reads as TGTGCCAGCAGTCCGGACACGTGGCGGGAGCAGTTCTTC. Encoded protein: CASSPDTWREQFF. This chain links TRBV12-3 or TRBV12-4 with TRBJ2-1; a possible D gene is TRBD1 (5 bases). CDR3 length equals 13 residues. V was cut by 5 bases and J by 10 bases, with 15 bases left in between.

The chain employs TRBV7-2 and TRBJ2-7, with D hard to call. Germline CDR1 reads SGHTA; CDR2 reads FQGNSA. V lost 2 bases and J lost 1, with 6 bases in between. The CDR3 has 13 amino acids. The CDR3 spells CASSLSGSYEQYF. For the CDR3, the DNA is TGTGCCAGCAGCTTATCCGGTTCCTACGAGCAGTACTTC.

V gene TRBV5-1 combines with J gene TRBJ2-6, with 8 bases matching TRBD1. The CDR3 covers 16 residues. After removal of 4 bases from V and 4 bases from J, the junction contained 7 bases not matched to a gene. The germline gives CDR1 SGHRS, CDR2 YFSETQ. CDR3 nucleotide sequence: TGCGCCAGCAGCCCGGGACAGGAGGCCGGGGCCAACGTCCTGACTTTC. Protein: CASSPGQEAGANVLTF.

The chain carries TRBV30 and TRBJ1-4; D is ambiguous. CDR3 size: 12 residues. V was shortened by 7 bases and J by 4 bases, with 10 bases between the two germline ends. Germline CDR1 and CDR2: GTSNPN and SVGIG (reference sequence). The CDR3 sequence: CASRGNNEKLFF. The CDR3 DNA reads TGTGCCTCCCGGGGTAATAATGAAAAACTGTTTTTT.

Comment on this clone: Other nucleotide sequences in the sample specify the same CDR3. V gene TRBV7-9 combines with J gene TRBJ2-3; D not resolved. Germline values: CDR1 SEHNR, CDR2 FQNEAQ (reference sequence). The V and J ends lost 3 bases and 0 bases respectively, with 7 bases between them. This CDR3 has 14 residues. Written as DNA, the CDR3 is TGTGCCAGCAGCTTGCGGCAGAGCACAGATACGCAGTATTTT. Protein product: CASSLRQSTDTQYF.

This clone was detected once. V and J are TRBV7-2 and TRBJ1-5; D perhaps matches TRBD1 (6 bases). The CDR3 contains 16 residues. Per the germline V gene, CDR1 is SGHTA and CDR2 is FQGNSA. V lost 3 bases, J lost 0 bases, and 12 bases lay in between. The CDR3 coding sequence is TGTGCCAGCAGCTTTTTCCAGGGGTATAGCAATCAGCCCCAGCATTTT. Amino acid sequence: CASSFFQGYSNQPQHF.

The genes are TRBV5-4 and TRBJ2-3; TRBD2 matches 8 bases. CDR3 length equals 15 residues. The ends lost 3 bases at V and 4 bases at J; junction bases unmatched: 7. Germline-derived CDR1 and CDR2 are SGHNT and YYREEE (reference sequence). The CDR3 nucleotides read TGTGCCAGCAGCTCCCCGGGACTAGGAGCAGATACGCAGTATTTT. Translating it yields CASSSPGLGADTQYF.

This chain connects TRBV3-1 (or the pseudogene TRBV3-2) to TRBJ1-6; possible D gene TRBD1, 5 bases. With 0 bases removed from V and 1 base from J, the gap between germline ends came to 13 bases. The length of the CDR3 is 18 residues. Germline V gives CDR1 LGHDT, CDR2 YNNKEL (reference sequence). CDR3 sequence (DNA): TGTGCCAGCAGCCAAGATATGGCAGGGAGGTCCTATAATTCACCCCTCCACTTT. It is translated as CASSQDMAGRSYNSPLHF.

Regarding this clone: This sample also contains other DNA sequences that code for the same CDR3. V is TRBV3-1 (or the pseudogene TRBV3-2) and J is TRBJ1-4, with TRBD1 matching 11 bases. Trimming cost V 4 bases and J 3 bases; bases outside gene matches: 13. The length of the CDR3 is 19 residues. CDR1 and CDR2 from the germline V gene are LGHDT and YNNKEL (reference sequence). The CDR3 loop is CASSRFPGQGVSANEKLFF. CDR3 sequence (DNA): TGTGCCAGCAGCCGTTTCCCGGGACAGGGGGTCTCGGCTAATGAAAAACTGTTTTTT.

This clone was counted between two and nine times. The chain has TRBV6-5 and TRBJ2-5; 9 nucleotides line up with TRBD2. The CDR3 totals 15 residues. Germline loops: CDR1 MNHEY, CDR2 SVGAGI. V lost 4 bases, J lost 0 bases, and 3 bases stayed unmatched. In nucleotides, the CDR3 is TGTGCCAGCAGTTTTAGCGGGGGAAACCAAGAGACCCAGTACTTC. It is translated as CASSFSGGNQETQYF.

The chain has TRBV3-1 (or the pseudogene TRBV3-2) and TRBJ1-2; tentative D call: TRBD1 (5 bases). Germline loops: CDR1 LGHDT, CDR2 YNNKEL (reference sequence). The CDR3 runs 14 residues. Deletions cut 6 bases from V and 0 bases from J, with 11 bases between. The CDR3, as DNA: TGTGCCAGCAGTTCAGGGTTAGCTAACTATGGCTACACCTTC. Translated, it gives CASSSGLANYGYTF.

The chain is built from TRBV28 and TRBJ1-1; D unclear. The V end was cut by 6 bases, the J end by 10 bases, with 21 bases between. The CDR3 is 14 amino acids. Germline CDR1 reads MDHEN; CDR2 reads SYDVKM. The DNA of the CDR3 is TGTGCCAGCAGGCCGCCGGGGAACGGTGGAGGAGCTTTCTTT. Translation: CASRPPGNGGGAFF.

This sequence joins TRBV5-6 and TRBJ1-2; D may be TRBD1 (5 bases). The CDR3 has 13 residues. Deletions cut 0 bases from V and 8 bases from J, with 11 bases between. Per germline, CDR1 SGHDT and CDR2 YYEEEE. The DNA for the CDR3 is TGTGCCAGCAGCTTGGTCAGGGAGGAAGGCTACACCTTC. Translation gives CASSLVREEGYTF.

J is TRBJ2-7 and V is TRBV10-3; 10 positions agree with TRBD1. V dropped 6 bases and J dropped 6; count of bases not matched to a gene: 8. Germline CDR1 ENHRY, CDR2 SYGVKD. The CDR3 extends over 14 amino acids. The CDR3 is CAIRRDRGTGEQYF. In DNA, the CDR3 is TGTGCCATCAGGCGGGACAGGGGAACGGGCGAGCAGTACTTC.

This clone was observed a few times. This chain uses TRBV28 with TRBJ1-2, with TRBD1 as a possible D gene (5 bases). Germline CDR1 MDHEN, CDR2 SYDVKM. V was pared by 6 bases and J by 4 bases, with 15 bases between. CDR3 length: 14 amino acids. The DNA of the CDR3 is TGTGCCAGCAGCGCCCTTGCAGGGTCCTATGGCTACACCTTC. The encoded protein is CASSALAGSYGYTF.